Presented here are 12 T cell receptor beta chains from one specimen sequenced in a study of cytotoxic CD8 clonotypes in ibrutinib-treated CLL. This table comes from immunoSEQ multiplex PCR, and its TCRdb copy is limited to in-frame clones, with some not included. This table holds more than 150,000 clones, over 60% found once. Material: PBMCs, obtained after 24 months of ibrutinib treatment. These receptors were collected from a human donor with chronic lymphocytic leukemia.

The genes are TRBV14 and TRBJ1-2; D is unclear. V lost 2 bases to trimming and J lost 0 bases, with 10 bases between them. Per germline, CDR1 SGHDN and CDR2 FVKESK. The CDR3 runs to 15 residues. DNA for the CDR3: TGTGCCAGCAGCCAAAGCCTGACGTCTAACTATGGCTACACCTTC. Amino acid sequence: CASSQSLTSNYGYTF.

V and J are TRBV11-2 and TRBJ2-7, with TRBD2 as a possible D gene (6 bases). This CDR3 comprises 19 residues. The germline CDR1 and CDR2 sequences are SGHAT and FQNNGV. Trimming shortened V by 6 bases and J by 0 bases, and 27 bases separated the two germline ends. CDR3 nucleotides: TGTGCCAGCAGTCACCCCGTTTCGGGAGAGGGAGATAGCTCCTACGAGCAGTACTTC. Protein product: CASSHPVSGEGDSSYEQYF.

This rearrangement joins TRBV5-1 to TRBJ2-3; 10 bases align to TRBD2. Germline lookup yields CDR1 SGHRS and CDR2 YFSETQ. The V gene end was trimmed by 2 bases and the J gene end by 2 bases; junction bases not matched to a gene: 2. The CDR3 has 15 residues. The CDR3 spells CASSFLAGVTDTQYF. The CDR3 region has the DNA TGCGCCAGCAGCTTCCTAGCGGGAGTCACAGATACGCAGTATTTT.

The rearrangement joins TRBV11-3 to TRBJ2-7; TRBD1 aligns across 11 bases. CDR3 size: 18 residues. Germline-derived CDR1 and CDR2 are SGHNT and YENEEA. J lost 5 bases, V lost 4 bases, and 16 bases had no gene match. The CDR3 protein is CASSSALGQGAKSHEQYF. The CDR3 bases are TGTGCCAGCAGCTCAGCCCTAGGACAGGGGGCGAAGTCCCACGAGCAGTACTTC.

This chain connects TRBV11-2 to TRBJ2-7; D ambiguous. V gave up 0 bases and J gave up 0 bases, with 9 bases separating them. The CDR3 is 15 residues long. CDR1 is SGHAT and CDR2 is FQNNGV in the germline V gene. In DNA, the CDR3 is TGTGCCAGCAGCTTAGACGTACTGAGCTCCTACGAGCAGTACTTC. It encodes CASSLDVLSSYEQYF.

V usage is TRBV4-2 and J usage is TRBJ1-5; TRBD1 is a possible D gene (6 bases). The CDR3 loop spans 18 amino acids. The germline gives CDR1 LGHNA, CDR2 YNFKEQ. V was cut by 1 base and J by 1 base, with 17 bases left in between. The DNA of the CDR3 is TGTGCCAGCAGCCAAGTTTGGGAGACAGGTTCGAGCAATCAGCCCCAGCATTTT. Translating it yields CASSQVWETGSSNQPQHF.

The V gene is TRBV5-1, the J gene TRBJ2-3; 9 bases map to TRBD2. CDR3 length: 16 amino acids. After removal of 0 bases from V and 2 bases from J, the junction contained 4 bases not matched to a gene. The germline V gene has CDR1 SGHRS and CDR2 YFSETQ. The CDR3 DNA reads TGCGCCAGCAGCTTGGATGCTAGCGGGATCACAGATACGCAGTATTTT. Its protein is CASSLDASGITDTQYF.

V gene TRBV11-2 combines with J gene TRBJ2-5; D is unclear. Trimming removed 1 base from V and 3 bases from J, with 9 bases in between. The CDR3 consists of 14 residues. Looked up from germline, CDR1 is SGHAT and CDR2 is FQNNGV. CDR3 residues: CASSLVQKKETQYF. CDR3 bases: TGTGCCAGCAGCTTAGTGCAGAAGAAAGAGACCCAGTACTTC.

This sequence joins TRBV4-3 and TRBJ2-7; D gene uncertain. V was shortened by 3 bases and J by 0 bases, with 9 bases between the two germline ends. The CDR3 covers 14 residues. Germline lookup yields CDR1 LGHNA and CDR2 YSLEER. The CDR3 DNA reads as TGCGCCAGCAGCCAGAGCAGGATCTCCTACGAGCAGTACTTC. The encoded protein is CASSQSRISYEQYF.

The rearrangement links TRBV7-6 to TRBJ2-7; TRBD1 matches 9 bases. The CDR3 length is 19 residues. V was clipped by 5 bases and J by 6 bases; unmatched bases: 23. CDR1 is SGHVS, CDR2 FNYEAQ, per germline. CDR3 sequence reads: CASSRDSMMTGGVFSEQYF. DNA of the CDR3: TGTGCCAGCAGCCGAGATTCAATGATGACAGGGGGTGTATTCAGCGAGCAGTACTTC.

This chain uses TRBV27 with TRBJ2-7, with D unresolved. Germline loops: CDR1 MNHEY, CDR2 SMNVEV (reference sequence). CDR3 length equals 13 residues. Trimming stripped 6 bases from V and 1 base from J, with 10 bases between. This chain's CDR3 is CASRNSFSYEQYF. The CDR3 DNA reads TGTGCCAGCAGAAACAGTTTTTCCTACGAGCAGTACTTC.

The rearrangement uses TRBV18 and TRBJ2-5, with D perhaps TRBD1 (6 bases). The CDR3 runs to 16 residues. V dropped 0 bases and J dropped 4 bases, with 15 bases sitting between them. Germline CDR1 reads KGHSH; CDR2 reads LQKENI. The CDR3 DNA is TGTGCCAGCTCACCACCGACAGGAAACTGGGTAGAGACCCAGTACTTC. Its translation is CASSPPTGNWVETQYF.